The 26 T cell receptor beta chains listed next were all sequenced from one sample in a study of Ad26.COV2.S vaccination and SARS-CoV-2 variants. Regarding treatment: roughly 19 received Ad26.COV2.S at low or high dose, single or two shots; five or six received placebo; per-sample allocation not given. The samples date from day 63 after the first vaccine or placebo injection. The repertoire was sequenced with immunoSEQ multiplex PCR; TCRdb's copy has only in-frame clones and lacks some. The sample carries fewer than 900,000 clones, more than 70% recorded once. The specimen was peripheral blood, collected in a trial of Ad26.COV2.S vaccine versus placebo. Receptors originate from a person between 18 and 59 years old who received the Ad26.COV2.S COVID-19 vaccine or a placebo.

About this clone itself: Other nucleotide sequences from this sample produce the same CDR3. For the CDR3, the DNA is TGTGCCAGCTCACCTGGACAGGGTGGCGAAAAACTGTTTTTT. Residues: CASSPGQGGEKLFF. The chain links TRBV18 to TRBJ1-4; 8 bases align to TRBD1. The CDR3 runs to 14 residues. Germline V gene sequence: CDR1 KGHSH, CDR2 LQKENI. V trimming: 3 bases; J trimming: 8 bases; junction bases outside the gene matches: 5.

The chain uses TRBV20-1 and TRBJ1-3; the D is unclear. The V end was cut by 3 bases, the J end by 2 bases, with 11 bases between. Germline loops: CDR1 DFQATT, CDR2 SNEGSKA (reference sequence). The CDR3 is made up of 14 amino acids. This CDR3 is CSASMGGAGNTIYF. The CDR3 nucleotides read TGCAGTGCTAGTATGGGAGGAGCTGGAAACACCATATATTTT.

The V gene is TRBV7-9, the J gene TRBJ2-7; D is unclear. Per the germline V gene, CDR1 is SEHNR and CDR2 is FQNEAQ (reference sequence). V gave up 8 bases and J gave up 0 bases, with 8 bases separating them. The CDR3 loop spans 12 amino acids. The CDR3 sequence: CASRASSYEQYF. The CDR3 DNA reads TGTGCCAGCCGGGCGAGCTCCTACGAGCAGTACTTC.

This chain uses TRBV30 with TRBJ2-2; D possibly corresponds to TRBD1 (5 bases). The CDR3 sequence is 13 residues long. Trimming left V 0 bases short and J 4 bases short, with 6 bases between. The germline CDR1 and CDR2 sequences are GTSNPN and SVGIG (reference sequence). The CDR3 loop is CAWSVQVTGELFF. The DNA of the CDR3 is TGTGCCTGGAGTGTACAGGTCACCGGGGAGCTGTTTTTT.

This chain connects TRBV7-2 to TRBJ2-1; the D gene could be TRBD1 or TRBD2 (5 bases each). The CDR3 contains 15 residues. CDR1 SGHTA and CDR2 FQGNSA come from the germline V gene. V was trimmed by 1 base and J by 9 bases, leaving 16 bases between them. In DNA form, the CDR3 reads TGTGCCAGCAGCTTAGAGGCCTGGGGGAGTGGTGAGCAGTTCTTC. Amino acids: CASSLEAWGSGEQFF.

This clone is a singleton in its sample. The sample carries other DNA sequences with the same CDR3. CDR3 in DNA: TGTGCCTGGAGGAGGCTGAACACTGAAGCTTTCTTT. It specifies CAWRRLNTEAFF. The chain has TRBV30 and TRBJ1-1; D call uncertain. Trimming took off 3 bases at V and 0 bases at J, with 5 bases between the two ends. The CDR3 spans 12 residues. The germline V gene has CDR1 GTSNPN and CDR2 SVGIG (reference sequence).

The chain is built from TRBV5-1 and TRBJ1-4; D remains ambiguous. This CDR3 contains 15 residues. From germline, CDR1 is SGHRS and CDR2 YFSETQ. Trimming removed 4 bases at V and 1 base at J, with 11 bases between. The CDR3 loop reads CASSPGGQTNEKLFF. CDR3 DNA: TGCGCCAGCAGCCCTGGAGGGCAAACTAATGAAAAACTGTTTTTT.

This clone was seen a few times. V usage is TRBV6-1 and J usage is TRBJ2-7; D may correspond to TRBD1 or TRBD2 (5 bases each). CDR1 is MNHNS and CDR2 is SASEGT in the germline V gene. V lost 3 bases to trimming and J lost 0 bases, with 15 bases between them. There are 16 residues in the CDR3. The CDR3 DNA follows: TGTGCCAGCAGTGAGGGGCCGGGACCCGCCTCCTACGAGCAGTACTTC. It specifies CASSEGPGPASYEQYF.

The CDR3 sequence is CASSPGTFAGELFF. The CDR3 DNA sequence: TGTGCCAGCAGCCCTGGGACATTCGCCGGGGAGCTGTTTTTT. The J gene is TRBJ2-2, the V gene TRBV7-8; possible D gene TRBD1, 6 bases. Trimming stripped 5 bases from V and 6 bases from J, with 13 bases between. Germline V gene data show CDR1 as SGHVS and CDR2 as FQNEAQ. The CDR3 runs to 14 residues.

The rearrangement uses TRBV18 and TRBJ1-1; D is unresolved. Germline CDR1 KGHSH, CDR2 LQKENI. Trimming pared 2 bases from V and 1 base from J, leaving 8 bases between. There are 14 residues in the CDR3. For the CDR3, the DNA is TGTGCCAGCTCACCAATAGTCGGGAACACTGAAGCTTTCTTT. Protein sequence: CASSPIVGNTEAFF. Looking up the rest from reference TRBV18 and TRBJ1-1 gives the full variable domain: NAGVMQNPRHLVRRRGQEARLRCSPMKGHSHVYWYRQLPEEGLKFMVYLQKENIIDESGMPKERFSAEFPKEGPSILRIQQVVRGDSAAYFCASSPIVGNTEAFFGQGTRLTVV.

The chain carries TRBV7-6 and TRBJ2-1, with 9 bases identical to TRBD1. V lost 5 bases to trimming and J lost 5 bases; unmatched junction nucleotides: 4. CDR1 is SGHVS and CDR2 is FNYEAQ in the germline V gene. The CDR3 sequence is 14 residues long. CDR3 DNA sequence: TGTGCCAGCAGCCGCGGGACAGGGCACAATGAGCAGTTCTTC. This sequence encodes CASSRGTGHNEQFF.

The chain recombines TRBV6-5 with TRBJ2-2; D is ambiguous. Deletions cut 6 bases from V and 0 bases from J, with 11 bases between. Germline-derived CDR1 and CDR2 are MNHEY and SVGAGI. This CDR3 has 15 amino acids. The CDR3 here is CASSLGLSNTGELFF. CDR3 nucleotide sequence: TGTGCCAGCAGCCTGGGCCTGTCGAACACCGGGGAGCTGTTTTTT.

V and J are TRBV6-2 or TRBV6-3 and TRBJ1-5; D is unresolved. CDR1 MNHEY and CDR2 SVGEGT come from the germline V gene. The V and J ends lost 1 base and 5 bases respectively, with 12 bases between them. This CDR3 has 15 residues. The CDR3 region is CASSYLFSVDQPQHF. The CDR3 DNA reads TGTGCCAGCAGTTACTTGTTTTCTGTAGATCAGCCCCAGCATTTT.

This clone was found once. This sequence joins TRBV19 and TRBJ2-2; tentatively, D is TRBD1 or TRBD2 (5 bases each). With 6 bases removed from V and 2 bases from J, the gap between germline ends came to 19 bases. The CDR3 is 17 residues long. Per the germline V gene, CDR1 is LNHDA and CDR2 is SQIVND (reference sequence). The CDR3 DNA reads TGTGCCAGTAGCCCGGGACGCCGGTGGGGAAACACCGGGGAGCTGTTTTTT. It codes for CASSPGRRWGNTGELFF. Based on the CDR3 plus reference TRBV19 and TRBJ2-2, the full variable domain is DGGITQSPKYLFRKEGQNVTLSCEQNLNHDAMYWYRQDPGQGLRLIYYSQIVNDFQKGDIAEGYSVSREKKESFPLTVTSAQKNPTAFYLCASSPGRRWGNTGELFFGEGSRLTVL.

The chain joins TRBV24-1 to TRBJ2-1; D call uncertain. The CDR3 spans 14 residues. V lost 5 bases and J 0 bases, leaving 7 bases between the germline ends. CDR1 and CDR2 from the germline V gene are KGHDR and SFDVKD. CDR3 sequence: CATSAPGSYNEQFF. DNA for the CDR3: TGTGCCACCAGTGCCCCAGGCTCCTACAATGAGCAGTTCTTC.

Only a few counts were recorded for this clone. A read error may produce the germline difference seen at one junction end. The rearrangement links TRBV6-1 to TRBJ1-2; unclear D gene. The germline V gene has CDR1 MNHNS and CDR2 SASEGT. The CDR3 is 15 amino acids. CDR3 bases: TGTGCCAGCAGCGAAGTTTCCGCGAATAACTATGGCTACACCTTC. Translation: CASSEVSANNYGYTF.

In the case of this clone: The likely explanation is a read error, given a far larger clone one base away. This chain uses TRBV13 with TRBJ2-7; 9 positions match TRBD1. V was clipped by 3 bases and J by 3 bases; unmatched bases: 3. This CDR3 contains 14 residues. Germline assignment: CDR1 PRHDT and CDR2 FYEKMQ (reference sequence). The CDR3: CASSFPGQGYEQYF. The CDR3 DNA sequence: TGTGCCAGCAGCTTCCCGGGACAGGGCTACGAGCAGTACTTC.

V usage is TRBV30 and J usage is TRBJ2-6, with D tentatively TRBD1 or TRBD2 (6 bases each). This CDR3 comprises 18 residues. Trimming stripped 0 bases from V and 1 base from J, with 16 bases between. Germline V gene lookup returns CDR1 GTSNPN and CDR2 SVGIG (reference sequence). DNA of the CDR3: TGTGCCTGGAGTGTACTTTGGGGGGCGCCGTCTGGGGCCAACGTCCTGACTTTC. Its translation: CAWSVLWGAPSGANVLTF.

The chain couples TRBV10-3 to TRBJ2-1, with 8 bases identical to TRBD1. V lost 7 bases and J lost 0; bases outside the gene matches: 14. This CDR3 is 18 amino acids long. The germline V gene has CDR1 ENHRY and CDR2 SYGVKD. This chain's CDR3 is CAITGTGIQPSSYNEQFF. The CDR3, as DNA: TGTGCCATCACCGGGACAGGTATACAACCGAGCTCCTACAATGAGCAGTTCTTC.

V gene TRBV19 combines with J gene TRBJ2-1, with D unclear. V gave up 7 bases and J gave up 3 bases, with 7 bases separating them. The CDR3 sequence is 12 residues long. Germline lookup yields CDR1 LNHDA and CDR2 SQIVND (reference sequence). This chain's CDR3 is CASISIYNEQFF. The DNA for the CDR3 is TGTGCCAGTATTAGTATCTACAATGAGCAGTTCTTC.

The chain employs TRBV30 and TRBJ1-4, with 9 nucleotides matching TRBD1. The germline CDR1 and CDR2 sequences are GTSNPN and SVGIG (reference sequence). The junction had 10 bases not matched to a gene; V was cut back by 3 bases and J by 11 bases. There are 14 residues in the CDR3. Here the CDR3 DNA reads TGTGCCTGGAGCCAGGACAGGGGAACCAGGAAACTGTTTTTT. As protein: CAWSQDRGTRKLFF. Drawing the rest from reference TRBV30 and TRBJ1-4, the complete variable domain is SQTIHQWPATLVQPVGSPLSLECTVEGTSNPNLYWYRQAAGRGLQLLFYSVGIGQISSEVPQNLSASRPQDRQFILSSKKLLLSDSGFYLCAWSQDRGTRKLFFGSGTQLSVL.

The chain links TRBV7-8 to TRBJ2-7, with D unclear. V gave up 7 bases and J gave up 3 bases, with 13 bases separating them. The germline gives CDR1 SGHVS, CDR2 FQNEAQ. The CDR3 is 13 residues long. The CDR3, as DNA: TGTGCCAGCACCACCAAACCGGGCTACGAGCAGTACTTC. Translated: CASTTKPGYEQYF.

The V gene is TRBV4-2, the J gene TRBJ2-1; TRBD2 aligns across 14 bases. There are 18 residues in the CDR3. V was clipped by 4 bases and J by 9 bases; unmatched bases: 14. Germline CDR1 reads LGHNA; CDR2 reads YNFKEQ. CDR3 protein: CASSLHPTTSGGAGEQFF. CDR3 bases: TGTGCCAGCAGCCTTCACCCGACGACTAGCGGGGGGGCGGGTGAGCAGTTCTTC.

The J gene is TRBJ1-1, the V gene TRBV15; no firm D call. V lost 4 bases and J 1 base, leaving 7 bases between the germline ends. CDR1 is LNHNV and CDR2 is YYDKDF in the germline V gene (reference sequence). This CDR3 comprises 13 residues. The CDR3 is CATSTYRNTEAFF. The CDR3 DNA sequence: TGTGCCACCAGCACCTACAGGAACACTGAAGCTTTCTTT.

The chain combines TRBV19 with TRBJ2-5; the match to TRBD2 covers 7 bases. Trimming cost V 4 bases and J 7 bases; bases outside gene matches: 12. This CDR3 spans 15 amino acids. The germline V gene has CDR1 LNHDA and CDR2 SQIVND (reference sequence). As DNA, the CDR3 is TGTGCCAGTAGTACGGGGGGTAGGGAAGGTGCGACCCAGTACTTC. Translating gives CASSTGGREGATQYF.

The rearrangement joins TRBV30 to TRBJ2-3; D is uncertain. CDR3 size: 13 residues. Germline CDR1 is GTSNPN and CDR2 is SVGIG (reference sequence). V gave up 2 bases and J gave up 3 bases, with 9 bases separating them. The CDR3 protein is CAWSLGITDTQYF. The CDR3 coding sequence is TGTGCCTGGAGTCTCGGAATAACAGATACGCAGTATTTT.